This T cell receptor beta chain is from a study of blood T cell repertoires in COVID-19. Study-wide context: The United States, Italy and Spain were the sources of the acute and convalescent COVID-19 samples. T cells, B-cell-depleted T cells, or PBMCs supplied cDNA or gDNA.

CDR1 and CDR2 from the germline V gene are KGHDR and SFDVKD. This CDR3 region has 19 residues. V gave up 4 bases and J gave up 6 bases; unmatched junction bases: 18. Study processing details: Amplification from reference gene primers served as the basis for estimated nucleated cell counts. Generated by immunoSEQ multiplex PCR, the TCRdb table keeps only in-frame clones and is missing some. V and J calls and clone size are those listed in that table; D and trimming were worked out from the DNA. The table has approximately 270,000 clones, about 86% seen once. This receptor was obtained from a man at least 80 years old with acute or convalescent COVID-19. This chain connects TRBV24-1 to TRBJ2-1; 9 nucleotides agree with TRBD1. Specimen: peripheral blood. For the CDR3, the DNA is TGTGCCACCAGTGAATTAAGTGCCACCGGGACAGGGTGGATCAATGAGCAGTTCTTC. It codes for CATSELSATGTGWINEQFF.